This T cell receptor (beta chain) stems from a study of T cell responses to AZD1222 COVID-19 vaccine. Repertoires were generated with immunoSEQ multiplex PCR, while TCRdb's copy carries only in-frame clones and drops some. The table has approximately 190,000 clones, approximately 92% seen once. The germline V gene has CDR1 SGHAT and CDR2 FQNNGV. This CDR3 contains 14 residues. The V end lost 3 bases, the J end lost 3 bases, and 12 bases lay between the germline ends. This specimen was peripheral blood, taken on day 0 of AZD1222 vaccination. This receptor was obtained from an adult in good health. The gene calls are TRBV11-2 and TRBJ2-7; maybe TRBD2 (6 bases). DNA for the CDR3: TGTGCCAGCAGCTTCTCGGAGGGGCTCTACGAGCAGTACTTC. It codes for CASSFSEGLYEQYF.